The 5 T cell receptor beta chains given below trace back to one sample, sequenced in a study of T-cell reconstitution after alpha-beta-depleted transplantation in children. TCRbeta library preparation incorporated unique molecular identifiers. TCRdb re-derived calls from the PCR reads in MiXCR, one entry per CDR3 protein. The sample includes roughly 300,000 distinct CDR3 sequences, more than 8% of them seen just once. Sequenced material: PBMCs from the stem cell graft donor, taken from the stem cell graft. All receptors come from a human donor who donated a stem cell graft to a child with SCID.

This clonotype was seen more than once but under ten times. This sequence joins TRBV20-1 and TRBJ1-1, with 8 bases matching TRBD1. Germline CDR1 DFQATT, CDR2 SNEGSKA (reference sequence). The CDR3 loop spans 12 amino acids. The junction had 8 bases not matched to a gene; V was cut back by 6 bases and J by 8 bases. In DNA form, the CDR3 reads TGCAGTGCAGAAGCAGGGGGCTGGGAAGCTTTCTTT. It yields the protein CSAEAGGWEAFF.

This clonotype occurred a few times. The chain joins TRBV27 to TRBJ2-7, with D hard to call. CDR3 size: 15 residues. Germline V CDR1 and CDR2: MNHEY, SMNVEV (reference sequence). Trimming pared 7 bases from V and 0 bases from J, leaving 16 bases between. This chain's CDR3 is CASTRTPTSSYEQYF. Written as DNA, the CDR3 is TGTGCCAGCACTCGTACACCGACGAGCTCCTACGAGCAGTACTTC.

The chain couples TRBV2 to TRBJ2-1; no firm D call. The V gene's germline CDR1 is SNHLY and CDR2 FYNNEI. The CDR3 contains 11 residues. V shed 3 bases and J shed 9 bases, with 6 bases lying between them. The CDR3 is CASSDSLEQFF. The CDR3 nucleotides read TGTGCCAGCAGTGACAGTCTTGAGCAGTTCTTC.

V gene TRBV12-3 or TRBV12-4 combines with J gene TRBJ2-2, with D possibly matching TRBD2 (5 bases). The V and J ends lost 5 bases and 7 bases respectively, with 14 bases between them. The CDR3 spans 14 residues. DNA for the CDR3: TGTGCCAGCAGTCGGACTGAAGTAAACGGGGAGCTGTTTTTT. Translation gives CASSRTEVNGELFF.

This clonotype came up a few times. This chain links TRBV20-1 with TRBJ2-1; 7 nucleotides match TRBD2. The CDR3 extends over 13 amino acids. J was trimmed by 8 bases and V by 3 bases; bases with no gene match: 7. CDR1 is DFQATT, CDR2 SNEGSKA, per germline (reference sequence). The CDR3 DNA follows: TGCAGTGCTAGCGGGGGGTCATCCGATGAGCAGTTCTTC. It encodes CSASGGSSDEQFF.